This T cell receptor beta chain was sequenced for a study of blood T cell repertoires in COVID-19. This clone was counted a single time. Sequencing used immunoSEQ multiplex PCR; TCRdb keeps in-frame clones, though not all of them. Of 98,000 or so clones in the sample, 75% to 90% were seen once. The source of this sequence is a man between 50 and 59 years old with acute or convalescent COVID-19. Sequencing was done on a sample of peripheral blood.

The CDR3 is CASTGRDRGYEQYF. As DNA, the CDR3 is TGTGCCAGCACCGGCCGGGACAGGGGCTACGAGCAGTACTTC. The chain links TRBV28 to TRBJ2-7, with TRBD1 matching over 10 bases. CDR3 size: 14 residues. Germline CDR1 is MDHEN and CDR2 is SYDVKM. Germline trimming cut 7 bases from V and 3 bases from J; bases unmatched to any gene: 6. Supplemented by reference TRBV28 and TRBJ2-7, the full variable domain reads DVKVTQSSRYLVKRTGEKVFLECVQDMDHENMFWYRQDPGLGLRLIYFSYDVKMKEKGDIPEGYSVSREKKERFSLILESASTNQTSMYLCASTGRDRGYEQYFGPGTRLTVT.